Sequencing of this T cell receptor (beta chain) was carried out in a study of blood T cell repertoires in COVID-19. Overall study: Material from acute and convalescent COVID-19 was sourced from the United States, Italy and Spain.

As handled by the study authors: Estimated nucleated cell counts came from reference gene primer amplification. Some clones are missing from TCRdb's copy, which holds only in-frame ones; the method was immunoSEQ multiplex PCR. V and J calls and clone size are copied from that table; D and trimming were computed from the DNA. Of around 100,000 clones in the sample, roughly 84% were seen once. CDR3 length: 14 residues. The ends were cut back, 1 base at V and 5 bases at J, with 11 bases in the middle. Germline V CDR1 and CDR2: SGHNT, YENEEA. The chain is built from TRBV11-3 and TRBJ2-5; D not resolved. Sample: peripheral blood. This TCR came from a woman in her sixties or seventies with acute or convalescent COVID-19. The CDR3 bases are TGTGCCAGCAGCTTAGCTACTGCATGGGAGACCCAGTACTTC. Translating gives CASSLATAWETQYF.